The clone carrying this TCR beta chain has a handful of counts. Authors' analysis steps: Reference gene primers were amplified, and this amplification served to estimate nucleated cell counts. Sequenced by immunoSEQ multiplex PCR; TCRdb stores in-frame clones only, minus some. Clone size and the V and J calls come from that table; the DNA yielded D and trimming. This table holds about 180,000 clones, just under 80% found once. The sample belongs to a study of blood T cell repertoires in COVID-19. Study background: Sites across the United States, Italy and Spain contributed samples from acute and convalescent COVID-19. T cells, B-cell-depleted T cells, or PBMCs provided the cDNA or gDNA that served as material.

CDR1 SGHDT and CDR2 YYEEEE come from the germline V gene. V shed 4 bases and J shed 8 bases, with 18 bases lying between them. CDR3 length: 15 residues. Input material: peripheral blood. The clonotype comes from a man between 65 and 79 years old with active or convalescent COVID-19. The V gene is TRBV5-6, the J gene TRBJ1-4, with D tentatively TRBD1 (5 bases). The DNA for the CDR3 is TGTGCCAGCAGCGTGGACGACAGAGGGAGGGAAAAACTGTTTTTT. It is translated as CASSVDDRGREKLFF. The variable domain in full, completed from reference TRBV5-6 and TRBJ1-4, reads DAGVTQSPTHLIKTRGQQVTLRCSPKSGHDTVSWYQQALGQGPQFIFQYYEEEERQRGNFPDRFSGHQFPNYSSELNVNALLLGDSALYLCASSVDDRGREKLFFGSGTQLSVL.